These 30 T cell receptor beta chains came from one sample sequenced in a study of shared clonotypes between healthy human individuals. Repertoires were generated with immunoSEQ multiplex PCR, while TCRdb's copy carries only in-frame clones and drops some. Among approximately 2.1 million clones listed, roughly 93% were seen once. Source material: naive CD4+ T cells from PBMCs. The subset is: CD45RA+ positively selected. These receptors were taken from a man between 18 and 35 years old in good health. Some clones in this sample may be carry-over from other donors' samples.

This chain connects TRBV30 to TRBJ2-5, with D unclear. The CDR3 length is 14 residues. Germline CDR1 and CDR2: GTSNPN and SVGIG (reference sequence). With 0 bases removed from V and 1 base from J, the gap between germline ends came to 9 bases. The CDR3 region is CAWSVILFQETQYF. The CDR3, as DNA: TGTGCCTGGAGTGTAATCTTGTTCCAAGAGACCCAGTACTTC.

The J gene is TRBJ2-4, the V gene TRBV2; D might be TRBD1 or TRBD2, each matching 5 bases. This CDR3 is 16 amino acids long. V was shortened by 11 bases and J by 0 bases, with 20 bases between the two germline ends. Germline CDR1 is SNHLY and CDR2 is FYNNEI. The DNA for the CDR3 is TGTGCCTCCACCCATAGGGACCGATTAGCCAAAAACATTCAGTACTTC. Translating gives CASTHRDRLAKNIQYF.

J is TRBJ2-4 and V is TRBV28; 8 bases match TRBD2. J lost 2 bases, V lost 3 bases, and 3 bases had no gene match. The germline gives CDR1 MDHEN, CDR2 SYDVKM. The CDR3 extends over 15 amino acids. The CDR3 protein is CASSFGGVTKNIQYF. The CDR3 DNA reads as TGTGCCAGCAGTTTCGGGGGGGTCACCAAAAACATTCAGTACTTC.

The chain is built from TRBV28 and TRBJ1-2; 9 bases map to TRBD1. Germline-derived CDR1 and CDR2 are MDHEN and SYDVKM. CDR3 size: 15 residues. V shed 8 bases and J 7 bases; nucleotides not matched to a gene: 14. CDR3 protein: CASLRDRDRVGGYTF. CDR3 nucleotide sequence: TGTGCCAGCTTACGGGACCGGGACAGGGTGGGTGGCTACACCTTC.

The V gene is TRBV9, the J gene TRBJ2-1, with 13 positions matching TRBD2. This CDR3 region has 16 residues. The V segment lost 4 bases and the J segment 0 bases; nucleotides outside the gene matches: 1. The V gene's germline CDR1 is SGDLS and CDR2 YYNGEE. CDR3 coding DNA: TGTGCCAGCAGCCGGACTAGCGGGAGCTCCTACAATGAGCAGTTCTTC. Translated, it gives CASSRTSGSSYNEQFF.

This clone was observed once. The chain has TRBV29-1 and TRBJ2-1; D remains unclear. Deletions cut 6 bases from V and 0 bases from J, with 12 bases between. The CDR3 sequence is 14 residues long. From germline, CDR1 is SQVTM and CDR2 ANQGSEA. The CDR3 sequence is CSVAALSSYNEQFF. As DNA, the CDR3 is TGCAGCGTCGCGGCTCTCAGCTCCTACAATGAGCAGTTCTTC.

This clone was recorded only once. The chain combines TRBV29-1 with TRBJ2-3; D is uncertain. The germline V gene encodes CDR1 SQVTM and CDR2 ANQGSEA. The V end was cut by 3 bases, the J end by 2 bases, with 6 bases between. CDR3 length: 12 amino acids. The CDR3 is CSVDQNTDTQYF. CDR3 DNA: TGCAGCGTTGACCAGAACACAGATACGCAGTATTTT.

DNA for the CDR3: TGTGCCAGCCGTCTACTTGGGCGGGGATCCTACAATGAGCAGTTCTTC. It encodes CASRLLGRGSYNEQFF. The chain employs TRBV27 and TRBJ2-1, with D maybe TRBD2 (6 bases). Germline CDR1 reads MNHEY; CDR2 reads SMNVEV (reference sequence). Trimming removed 8 bases from V and 1 base from J, with 18 bases in between. This CDR3 spans 16 amino acids.

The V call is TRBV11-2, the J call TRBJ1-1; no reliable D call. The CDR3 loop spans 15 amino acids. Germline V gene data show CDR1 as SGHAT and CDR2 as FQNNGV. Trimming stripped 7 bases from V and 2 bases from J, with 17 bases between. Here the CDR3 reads CASTLSGSFNTEAFF. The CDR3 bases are TGTGCCAGCACCCTCTCGGGGAGCTTTAACACTGAAGCTTTCTTT.

The CDR3 here is CASSSGTTGNEQFF. CDR3 in DNA: TGTGCCAGCAGCTCGGGTACCACAGGGAATGAGCAGTTCTTC. The J gene is TRBJ2-1, the V gene TRBV11-1, with a possible D match to TRBD1 (6 bases). Germline V gives CDR1 SGHAT, CDR2 FQDESV (reference sequence). Deletions cut 4 bases from V and 7 bases from J, with 14 bases between. The CDR3 has 14 amino acids.

The CDR3 DNA reads as TGTGCCAGCAGCACTAGGGCCGGGAGGGCCTACGAGCAGTACTTC. Its translation: CASSTRAGRAYEQYF. The chain has TRBV9 and TRBJ2-7; 8 nucleotides agree with TRBD2. The germline CDR1 and CDR2 sequences are SGDLS and YYNGEE. V gave up 4 bases and J gave up 2 bases; unmatched junction bases: 8. The CDR3 runs 15 residues.

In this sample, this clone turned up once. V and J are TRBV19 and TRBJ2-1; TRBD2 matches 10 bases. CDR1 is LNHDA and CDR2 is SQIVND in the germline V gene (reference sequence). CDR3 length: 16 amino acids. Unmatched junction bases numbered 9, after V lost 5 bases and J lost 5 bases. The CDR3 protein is CASSAPGLATNNEQFF. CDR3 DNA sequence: TGTGCCAGTAGTGCGCCGGGACTAGCGACCAACAATGAGCAGTTCTTC.

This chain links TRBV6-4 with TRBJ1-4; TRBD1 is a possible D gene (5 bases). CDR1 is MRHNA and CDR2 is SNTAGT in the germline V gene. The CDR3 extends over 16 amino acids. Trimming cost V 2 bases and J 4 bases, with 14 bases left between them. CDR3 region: CASSDPSGGGNEKLFF. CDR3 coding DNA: TGTGCCAGCAGTGACCCCAGTGGGGGGGGTAATGAAAAACTGTTTTTT.

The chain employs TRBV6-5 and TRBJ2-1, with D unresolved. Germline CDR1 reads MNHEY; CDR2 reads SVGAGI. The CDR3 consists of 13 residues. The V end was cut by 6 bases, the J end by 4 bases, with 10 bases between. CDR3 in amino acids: CASRRDKYNEQFF. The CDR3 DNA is TGTGCCAGCAGACGTGACAAGTACAATGAGCAGTTCTTC.

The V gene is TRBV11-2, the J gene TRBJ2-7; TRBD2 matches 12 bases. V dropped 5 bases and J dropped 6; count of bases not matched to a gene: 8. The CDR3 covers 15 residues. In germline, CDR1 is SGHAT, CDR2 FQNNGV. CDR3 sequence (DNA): TGTGCCAGCAGCCTCAGACTAGCGGGAGCCGCCGAGCAGTACTTC. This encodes CASSLRLAGAAEQYF. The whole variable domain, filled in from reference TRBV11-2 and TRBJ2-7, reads EAGVAQSPRYKIIEKRQSVAFWCNPISGHATLYWYQQILGQGPKLLIQFQNNGVVDDSQLPKDRFSAERLKGVDSTLKIQPAKLEDSAVYLCASSLRLAGAAEQYFGPGTRLTVT.

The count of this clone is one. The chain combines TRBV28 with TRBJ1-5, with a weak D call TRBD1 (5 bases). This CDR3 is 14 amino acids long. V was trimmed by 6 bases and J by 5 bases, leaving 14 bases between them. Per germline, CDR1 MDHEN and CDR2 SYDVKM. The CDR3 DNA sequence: TGTGCCAGCAGAGTGGAAGGGGAACATCAGCCCCAGCATTTT. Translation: CASRVEGEHQPQHF.

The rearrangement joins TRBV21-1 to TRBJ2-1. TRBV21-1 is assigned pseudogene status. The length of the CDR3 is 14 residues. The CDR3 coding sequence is TGTGCCAGCAGCAAAGAGGGCAGATTCTATGAGCAGTTCTTC. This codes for CASSKEGRFYEQFF.

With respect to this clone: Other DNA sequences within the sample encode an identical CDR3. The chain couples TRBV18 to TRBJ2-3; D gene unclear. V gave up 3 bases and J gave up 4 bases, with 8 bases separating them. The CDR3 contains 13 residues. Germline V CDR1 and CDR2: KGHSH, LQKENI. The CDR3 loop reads CASSPGIADTQYF. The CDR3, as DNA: TGTGCCAGCTCACCCGGAATCGCAGATACGCAGTATTTT.

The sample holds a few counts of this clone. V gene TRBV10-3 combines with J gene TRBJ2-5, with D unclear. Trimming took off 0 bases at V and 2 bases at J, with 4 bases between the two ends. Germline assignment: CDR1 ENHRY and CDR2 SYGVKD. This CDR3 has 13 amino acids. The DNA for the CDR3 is TGTGCCATCAGTGAGTCGTTACAAGAGACCCAGTACTTC. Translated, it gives CAISESLQETQYF.

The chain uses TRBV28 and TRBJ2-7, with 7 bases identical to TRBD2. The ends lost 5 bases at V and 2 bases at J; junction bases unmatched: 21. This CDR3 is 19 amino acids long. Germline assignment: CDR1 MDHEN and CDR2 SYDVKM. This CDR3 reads CASSGREDGRGIATYEQYF. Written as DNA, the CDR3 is TGTGCCAGCAGTGGGAGGGAGGACGGACGAGGGATAGCCACCTACGAGCAGTACTTC.

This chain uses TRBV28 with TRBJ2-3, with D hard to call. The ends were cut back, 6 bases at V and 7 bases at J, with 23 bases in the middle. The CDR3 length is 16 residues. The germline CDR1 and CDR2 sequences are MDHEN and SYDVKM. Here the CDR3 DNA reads TGTGCCAGCAGCCAATCCCCGCTCACACCGACTCATACGCAGTATTTT. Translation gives CASSQSPLTPTHTQYF.

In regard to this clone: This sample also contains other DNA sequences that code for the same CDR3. Written as DNA, the CDR3 is TGTGCCAGCAGCGTAGTATTGAACACTGAAGCTTTCTTT. It encodes CASSVVLNTEAFF. The chain joins TRBV9 to TRBJ1-1; D is ambiguous. In germline, CDR1 is SGDLS, CDR2 YYNGEE. This CDR3 contains 13 residues. V dropped 0 bases and J dropped 0 bases, with 3 bases sitting between them.

CDR3 protein: CASSYLGVPNTEAFF. As DNA, the CDR3 is TGTGCCAGCAGCTATTTGGGGGTACCGAACACTGAAGCTTTCTTT. The chain combines TRBV7-9 with TRBJ1-1, with D maybe TRBD1 (5 bases). The CDR3 runs to 15 residues. Per the germline V gene, CDR1 is SEHNR and CDR2 is FQNEAQ (reference sequence). V lost 4 bases and J 1 base, leaving 13 bases between the germline ends.

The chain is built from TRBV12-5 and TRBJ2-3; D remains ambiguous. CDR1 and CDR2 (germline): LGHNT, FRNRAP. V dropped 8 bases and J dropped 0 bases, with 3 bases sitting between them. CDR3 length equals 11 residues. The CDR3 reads CASSSTDTQYF. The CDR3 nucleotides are TGTGCTAGTTCTAGCACAGATACGCAGTATTTT.

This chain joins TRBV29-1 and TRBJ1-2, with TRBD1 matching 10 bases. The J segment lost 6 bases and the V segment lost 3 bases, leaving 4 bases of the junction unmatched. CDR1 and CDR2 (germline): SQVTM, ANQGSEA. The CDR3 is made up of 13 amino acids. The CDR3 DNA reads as TGCAGCGTTGAGGCGACAGGGGGCGATGGCTACACCTTC. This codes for CSVEATGGDGYTF. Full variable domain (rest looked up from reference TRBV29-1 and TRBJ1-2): SAVISQKPSRDICQRGTSLTIQCQVDSQVTMMFWYRQQPGQSLTLIATANQGSEATYESGFVIDKFPISRPNLTFSTLTVSNMSPEDSSIYLCSVEATGGDGYTFGSGTRLTVV.

The CDR3 reads CASSLSSGTDTQYF. In DNA form, the CDR3 reads TGTGCCAGCAGCTTGTCTAGCGGGACAGATACGCAGTATTTT. V gene TRBV5-6 combines with J gene TRBJ2-3, with TRBD2 matching 8 bases. The CDR3 is 14 residues long. Germline V gives CDR1 SGHDT, CDR2 YYEEEE. V dropped 1 base and J dropped 3; count of bases not matched to a gene: 1. Supplemented by reference TRBV5-6 and TRBJ2-3, the full variable domain reads DAGVTQSPTHLIKTRGQQVTLRCSPKSGHDTVSWYQQALGQGPQFIFQYYEEEERQRGNFPDRFSGHQFPNYSSELNVNALLLGDSALYLCASSLSSGTDTQYFGPGTRLTVL.

CDR3 DNA: TGTGCCAGCAGTTTACAAGGACAGGGGGCACGCGGCTACACCTTC. It specifies CASSLQGQGARGYTF. V usage is TRBV27 and J usage is TRBJ1-2, with 11 bases identical to TRBD1. The CDR3 consists of 15 residues. Germline assignment: CDR1 MNHEY and CDR2 SMNVEV (reference sequence). With 2 bases clipped from V and 8 bases from J, the junction kept 7 bases outside the gene matches.

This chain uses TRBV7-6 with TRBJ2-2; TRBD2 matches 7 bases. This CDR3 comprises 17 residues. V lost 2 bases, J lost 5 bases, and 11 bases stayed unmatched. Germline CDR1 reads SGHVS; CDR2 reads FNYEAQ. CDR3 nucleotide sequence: TGTGCCAGCAGCTTACCCGTCGGCGGGAGATCGACCGGGGAGCTGTTTTTT. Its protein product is CASSLPVGGRSTGELFF. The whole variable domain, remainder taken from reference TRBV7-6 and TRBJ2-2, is GAGVSQSPRYKVTKRGQDVALRCDPISGHVSLYWYRQALGQGPEFLTYFNYEAQQDKSGLPNDRFSAERPEGSISTLTIQRTEQRDSAMYRCASSLPVGGRSTGELFFGEGSRLTVL.

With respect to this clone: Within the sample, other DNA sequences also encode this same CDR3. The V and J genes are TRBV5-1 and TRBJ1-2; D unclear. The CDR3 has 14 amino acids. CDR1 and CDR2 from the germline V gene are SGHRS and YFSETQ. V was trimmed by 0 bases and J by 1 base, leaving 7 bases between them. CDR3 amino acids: CASSLDILNYGYTF. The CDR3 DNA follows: TGCGCCAGCAGCTTGGATATACTTAACTATGGCTACACCTTC.

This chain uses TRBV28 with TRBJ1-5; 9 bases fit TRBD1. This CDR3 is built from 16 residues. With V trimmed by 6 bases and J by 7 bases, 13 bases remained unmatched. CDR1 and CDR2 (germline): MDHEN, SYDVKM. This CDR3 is CASSSSGTGLHQPQHF. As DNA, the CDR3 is TGTGCCAGCAGCTCCTCCGGGACAGGGCTCCACCAGCCCCAGCATTTT.